These 18 T cell receptor beta chains originate from one sample sequenced in a study of T cell responses to AZD1222 COVID-19 vaccine. Clones were sequenced by immunoSEQ multiplex PCR, and TCRdb holds only the in-frame ones, with some missing. Altogether about 76,000 clones are present, over 85% being singletons, with the ten largest covering 4.2%. The sample consisted of peripheral blood, taken on day 0 of AZD1222 vaccination. These receptors all come from an adult in good health.

The V call is TRBV5-4, the J call TRBJ1-2; D might be TRBD1 (6 bases). Germline CDR1 is SGHNT and CDR2 is YYREEE (reference sequence). Deletions cut 10 bases from V and 3 bases from J, with 16 bases between. The CDR3 is made up of 13 amino acids. As DNA, the CDR3 is TGTGCCGGGGGACAACCCGGGTACTATGGCTACACCTTC. It codes for CAGGQPGYYGYTF.

The chain links TRBV4-1 to TRBJ2-5; no definite D call. The CDR3 is 15 amino acids. V lost 0 bases and J lost 4, with 12 bases in between. Per germline, CDR1 MGHRA and CDR2 YSYEKL. DNA of the CDR3: TGCGCCAGCAGCCAAGATCAAGGAAAGCGAGAGACCCAGTACTTC. Encoded protein: CASSQDQGKRETQYF.

The chain joins TRBV5-6 to TRBJ1-1; D is uncertain. The CDR3 is 12 residues long. The V end lost 4 bases, the J end lost 10 bases, and 14 bases lay between the germline ends. CDR1 SGHDT and CDR2 YYEEEE come from the germline V gene. The CDR3 loop reads CASSLLLQGAFF. For the CDR3, the DNA is TGTGCCAGCAGCCTTCTCCTGCAAGGAGCTTTCTTT. The full variable domain, with the rest looked up from reference TRBV5-6 and TRBJ1-1, is DAGVTQSPTHLIKTRGQQVTLRCSPKSGHDTVSWYQQALGQGPQFIFQYYEEEERQRGNFPDRFSGHQFPNYSSELNVNALLLGDSALYLCASSLLLQGAFFGQGTRLTVV.

The chain has TRBV12-5 and TRBJ1-2; D is unclear. From germline, CDR1 is LGHNT and CDR2 FRNRAP. V was pared by 5 bases and J by 6 bases, with 16 bases between. The CDR3 has 14 residues. CDR3: CASGAPPRTDGYTF. DNA of the CDR3: TGTGCTAGTGGTGCCCCACCCCGGACGGATGGCTACACCTTC.

The chain links TRBV30 to TRBJ2-4; D perhaps matches TRBD2 (6 bases). V lost 4 bases, J lost 7 bases, and 17 bases lay in between. CDR1 and CDR2 from the germline V gene are GTSNPN and SVGIG (reference sequence). CDR3 length: 14 amino acids. The DNA of the CDR3 is TGTGCCTGGAATTGGGGTAGAGGGAGGAACATTCAGTACTTC. Encoded protein: CAWNWGRGRNIQYF.

CDR3 bases: TGTGCCAGTAATGAGCGGATCTACAATGAGCAGTTCTTC. Its translation is CASNERIYNEQFF. The gene calls are TRBV19 and TRBJ2-1; D perhaps matches TRBD2 (5 bases). Germline values: CDR1 LNHDA, CDR2 SQIVND (reference sequence). The CDR3 has 13 amino acids. Trimming cost V 7 bases and J 3 bases, with 10 bases left between them. Combining the CDR3 with reference TRBV19 and TRBJ2-1 gives the whole variable domain DGGITQSPKYLFRKEGQNVTLSCEQNLNHDAMYWYRQDPGQGLRLIYYSQIVNDFQKGDIAEGYSVSREKKESFPLTVTSAQKNPTAFYLCASNERIYNEQFFGPGTRLTVL.

The sample holds one count of this clone. V gene TRBV19 combines with J gene TRBJ2-3, with 9 nucleotides matching TRBD2. With 8 bases clipped from V and 1 base from J, the junction kept 16 bases outside the gene matches. The length of the CDR3 is 18 residues. Germline CDR1 and CDR2: LNHDA and SQIVND (reference sequence). The chain's CDR3 is CASDDTGTSSLGTDTQYF. CDR3 DNA sequence: TGTGCCAGTGACGATACCGGGACTAGCAGCTTGGGCACAGATACGCAGTATTTT.

The genes are TRBV25-1 and TRBJ1-1; D is uncertain. Per the germline V gene, CDR1 is MGHDK and CDR2 is SYGVNS. This CDR3 comprises 12 residues. V lost 4 bases and J lost 5, with 8 bases in between. The CDR3 loop reads CASSVGPTEAFF. CDR3 DNA: TGTGCCAGCAGTGTAGGCCCGACTGAAGCTTTCTTT.

V is TRBV19 and J is TRBJ1-2, with a weak D call TRBD1 (6 bases). The CDR3 length is 15 residues. Looked up from germline, CDR1 is LNHDA and CDR2 is SQIVND (reference sequence). The V and J ends lost 4 bases and 3 bases respectively, with 15 bases between them. The chain's CDR3 is CASSRGRGIDYGYTF. CDR3 DNA sequence: TGTGCCAGTAGTAGGGGGCGGGGAATCGACTATGGCTACACCTTC.

The genes are TRBV9 and TRBJ2-7; D may be TRBD1 (6 bases). Germline V lookup: CDR1 SGDLS, CDR2 YYNGEE. CDR3 length: 13 residues. V shed 3 bases and J shed 9 bases, with 16 bases lying between them. The CDR3 spells CASSDGQGPVQYF. The CDR3 bases are TGTGCCAGCAGCGATGGGCAGGGGCCAGTGCAGTACTTC.

The chain couples TRBV12-3 or TRBV12-4 to TRBJ2-7; D not certain. Trimming removed 10 bases at V and 2 bases at J, with 15 bases between. The CDR3 loop spans 13 amino acids. The CDR3 protein is CATRTDSTYEQYF. The CDR3 nucleotides are TGTGCCACACGAACAGATTCCACCTACGAGCAGTACTTC.

The rearrangement links TRBV12-3 or TRBV12-4 to TRBJ1-2; 10 bases are a match to TRBD1. The CDR3 contains 13 residues. J lost 8 bases, V lost 11 bases, and 11 bases had no gene match. The CDR3 DNA is TGTGCCCTCGCATTGGGGACAGGGGTAGGCTACACCTTC. Its protein is CALALGTGVGYTF.

This clone came up a few times. The chain employs TRBV11-3 and TRBJ2-5, with 7 bases fitting TRBD1. This CDR3 region has 16 residues. The V gene's germline CDR1 is SGHNT and CDR2 YENEEA. The V segment lost 2 bases and the J segment 3 bases; nucleotides outside the gene matches: 9. The CDR3 here is CASSLPPGQIKETQYF. The CDR3 DNA follows: TGTGCCAGCAGCTTACCCCCGGGACAGATAAAAGAGACCCAGTACTTC.

The chain uses TRBV7-8 and TRBJ2-1; TRBD2 matches 11 bases. The CDR3 spans 16 residues. Per the germline V gene, CDR1 is SGHVS and CDR2 is FQNEAQ. V dropped 5 bases and J dropped 3; count of bases not matched to a gene: 6. DNA of the CDR3: TGTGCCAGCAGCCCTAGCGGGGGGATAGACTACAATGAGCAGTTCTTC. This sequence encodes CASSPSGGIDYNEQFF.

The rearrangement uses TRBV11-2 and TRBJ2-6; D is uncertain. The CDR3 totals 15 residues. Germline CDR1 and CDR2: SGHAT and FQNNGV. V was cut by 4 bases and J by 0 bases, with 7 bases left in between. The CDR3 DNA is TGTGCCAGCAGCTCCCGAAGCTCTGGGGCCAACGTCCTGACTTTC. This encodes CASSSRSSGANVLTF.

The V gene is TRBV10-3, the J gene TRBJ2-1, with 8 bases aligning to TRBD2. CDR3 length: 16 residues. The germline V gene encodes CDR1 ENHRY and CDR2 SYGVKD. J gave up 4 bases and V 5 bases, and 10 bases lay outside the gene matches. The CDR3 here is CAISLPTGGLYNEQFF. The CDR3 DNA reads as TGTGCCATCAGTCTCCCAACGGGGGGGTTATACAATGAGCAGTTCTTC.

This clone has a single count. This rearrangement joins TRBV5-5 to TRBJ1-6; no reliable D call. V lost 2 bases and J 6 bases, leaving 9 bases between the germline ends. CDR3 size: 14 residues. The germline V gene has CDR1 SGHKS and CDR2 YYEKEE (reference sequence). CDR3 coding DNA: TGTGCCAGCAGCTTTTCGTCAGCTAATTCACCCCTCCACTTT. Translating it yields CASSFSSANSPLHF. Full variable domain (remainder filled in from reference TRBV5-5 and TRBJ1-6): DAGVTQSPTHLIKTRGQQVTLRCSPISGHKSVSWYQQVLGQGPQFIFQYYEKEERGRGNFPDRFSARQFPNYSSELNVNALLLGDSALYLCASSFSSANSPLHFGNGTRLTVT.

V usage is TRBV2 and J usage is TRBJ2-3, with 10 bases lining up with TRBD2. This CDR3 is 15 amino acids long. Germline values: CDR1 SNHLY, CDR2 FYNNEI. V lost 4 bases and J lost 1; bases outside the gene matches: 2. The CDR3 here is CASSVLAGGTDTQYF. In DNA form, the CDR3 reads TGTGCCAGCAGTGTTCTAGCGGGGGGCACAGATACGCAGTATTTT.